This T cell receptor beta chain stems from a study of cytomegalovirus exposure and HLA in healthy donors. PCR was performed using 60 Vbeta and 13 Jbeta primers. Method: immunoSEQ multiplex PCR; TCRdb's copy keeps in-frame clones and lacks some. Of under 85,000 clones listed, about three quarters were seen once; the top ten hold more than 2.5%. The CDR3 length is 13 residues. J gave up 8 bases and V 1 base, and 3 bases lay outside the gene matches. Germline assignment: CDR1 SGHAT and CDR2 FQNNGV. The table lists this clone with a few counts. What it binds is unknown. Overall study results and limits: In a later analysis, a missense DCLRE1C variant was linked to TCR beta V- and J-gene trimming. The authors later found most CMV-associated TCR beta chains appeared HLA-restricted.

This sequence originates from a young man in good health and CMV-seronegative. What was sequenced was PBMCs. The chain joins TRBV11-2 to TRBJ1-1, with TRBD1 matching 8 bases. This CDR3 reads CASSLVRQGEAFF. The CDR3 region has the DNA TGTGCCAGCAGCTTAGTCCGACAGGGGGAAGCTTTCTTT.